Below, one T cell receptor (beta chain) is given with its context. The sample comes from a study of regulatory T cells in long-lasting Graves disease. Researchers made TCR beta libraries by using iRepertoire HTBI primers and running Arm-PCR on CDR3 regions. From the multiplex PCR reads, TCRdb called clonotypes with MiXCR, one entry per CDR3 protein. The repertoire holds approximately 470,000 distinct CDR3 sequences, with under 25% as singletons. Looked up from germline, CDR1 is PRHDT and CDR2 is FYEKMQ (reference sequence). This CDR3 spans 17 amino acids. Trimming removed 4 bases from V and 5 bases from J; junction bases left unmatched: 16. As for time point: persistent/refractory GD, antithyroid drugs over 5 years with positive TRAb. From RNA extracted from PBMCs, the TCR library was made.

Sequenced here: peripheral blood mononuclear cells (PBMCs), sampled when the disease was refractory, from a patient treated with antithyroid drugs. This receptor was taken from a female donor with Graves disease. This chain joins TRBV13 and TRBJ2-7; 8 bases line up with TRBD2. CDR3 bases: TGTGCCAGCAGCTCCTGGGGGGGACTAGATAGTCCTAACGAGCAGTACTTC. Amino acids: CASSSWGGLDSPNEQYF.